The entry that follows covers one T cell receptor (beta chain) sequence. What it binds is not known. This specimen belongs to a study of T cell repertoires in cytomegalovirus infection. Across the study: Recently identified HLA-C-restricted CMV epitopes and well-studied HLA-B-restricted CMV epitopes were used by the study. Public signatures in TCR beta pointed to CMV infection and matching HLA type.

One entry per CDR3 protein results from TCRdb running MiXCR on the reads. This sample yields around 310,000 distinct CDR3 sequences, of which 25% to 30% are seen a single time; 20% belongs to the top ten. Findings of the study overall: Frequencies of public TCR beta families were cumulated, and this identified carriers of CMV plus the relevant HLA. Predominance within the ex vivo response was attributable to HLA-C-restricted CMV-specific TCR beta clonotypes.

Trimming took 2 bases from V and 1 from J, leaving 5 bases between them. The CDR3 spans 14 residues. CDR1 is SGHTA, CDR2 FQGNSA, per germline. The sequencing here drew on cultured PBMCs, taken from culture after CMV antigen stimulation. The source is a human donor in good health (CMV status not recorded). Some clones in this sample may be carry-over from other donors' samples. The chain has TRBV7-2 and TRBJ2-2; D is undetermined. CDR3 bases: TGTGCCAGCAGCTTAAGACGGAACACCGGGGAGCTGTTTTTT. Translated: CASSLRRNTGELFF.